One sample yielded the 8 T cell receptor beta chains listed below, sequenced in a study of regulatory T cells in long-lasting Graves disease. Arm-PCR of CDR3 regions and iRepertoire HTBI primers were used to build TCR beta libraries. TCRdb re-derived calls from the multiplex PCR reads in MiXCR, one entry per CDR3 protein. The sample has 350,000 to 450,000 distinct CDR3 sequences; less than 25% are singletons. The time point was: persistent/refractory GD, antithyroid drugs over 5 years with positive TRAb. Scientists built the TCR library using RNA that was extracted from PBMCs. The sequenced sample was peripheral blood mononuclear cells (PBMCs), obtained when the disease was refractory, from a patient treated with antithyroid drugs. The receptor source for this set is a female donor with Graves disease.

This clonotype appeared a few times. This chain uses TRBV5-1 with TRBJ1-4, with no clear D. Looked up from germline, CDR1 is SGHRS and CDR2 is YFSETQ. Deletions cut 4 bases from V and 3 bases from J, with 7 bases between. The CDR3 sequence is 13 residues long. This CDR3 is CASSRSANEKLFF. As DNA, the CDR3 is TGCGCCAGCAGCCGGTCGGCTAATGAAAAACTGTTTTTT.

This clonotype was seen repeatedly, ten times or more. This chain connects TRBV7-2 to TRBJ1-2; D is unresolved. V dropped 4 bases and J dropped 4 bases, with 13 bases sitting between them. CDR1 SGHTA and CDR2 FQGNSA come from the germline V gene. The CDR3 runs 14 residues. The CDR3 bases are TGTGCCAGCAGCTCGGACGGAGCCGCCTATGGCTACACCTTC. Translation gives CASSSDGAAYGYTF. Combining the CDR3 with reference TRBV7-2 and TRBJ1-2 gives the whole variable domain GAGVSQSPSNKVTEKGKDVELRCDPISGHTALYWYRQSLGQGLEFLIYFQGNSAPDKSGLPSDRFSAERTGGSVSTLTIQRTQQEDSAVYLCASSSDGAAYGYTFGSGTRLTVV.

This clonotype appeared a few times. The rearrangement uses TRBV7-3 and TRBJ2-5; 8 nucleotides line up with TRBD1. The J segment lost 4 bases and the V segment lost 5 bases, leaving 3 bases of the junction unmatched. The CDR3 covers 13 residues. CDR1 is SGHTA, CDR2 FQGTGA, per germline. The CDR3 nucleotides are TGTGCCAGCAGCCGGGGACAGGCAGAGACCCAGTACTTC. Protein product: CASSRGQAETQYF.

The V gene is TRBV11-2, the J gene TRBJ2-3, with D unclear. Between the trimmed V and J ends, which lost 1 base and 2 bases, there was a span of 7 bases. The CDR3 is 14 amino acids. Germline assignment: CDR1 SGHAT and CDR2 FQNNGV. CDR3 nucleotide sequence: TGTGCCAGCAGCTTAGGTTACCTCACAGATACGCAGTATTTT. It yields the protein CASSLGYLTDTQYF.

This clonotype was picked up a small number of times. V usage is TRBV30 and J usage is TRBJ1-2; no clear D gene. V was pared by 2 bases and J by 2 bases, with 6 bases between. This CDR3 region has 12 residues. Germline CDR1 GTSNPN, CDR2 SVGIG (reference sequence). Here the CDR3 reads CAWSPRNYGYTF. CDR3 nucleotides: TGTGCCTGGAGTCCTCGGAACTATGGCTACACCTTC. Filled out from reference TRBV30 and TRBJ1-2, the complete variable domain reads SQTIHQWPATLVQPVGSPLSLECTVEGTSNPNLYWYRQAAGRGLQLLFYSVGIGQISSEVPQNLSASRPQDRQFILSSKKLLLSDSGFYLCAWSPRNYGYTFGSGTRLTVV.

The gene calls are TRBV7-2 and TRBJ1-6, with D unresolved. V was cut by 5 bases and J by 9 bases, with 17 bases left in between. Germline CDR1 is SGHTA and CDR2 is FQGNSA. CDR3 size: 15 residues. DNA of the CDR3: TGTGCCAGCAGCCCGAGACAATTAAGCGGTTCACCCCTCCACTTT. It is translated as CASSPRQLSGSPLHF.

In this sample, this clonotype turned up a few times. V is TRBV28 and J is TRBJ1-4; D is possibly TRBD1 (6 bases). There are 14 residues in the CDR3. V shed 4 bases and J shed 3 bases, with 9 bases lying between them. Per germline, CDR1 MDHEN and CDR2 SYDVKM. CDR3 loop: CASSSGASNEKLFF. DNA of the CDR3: TGTGCCAGCAGTTCAGGGGCCTCTAATGAAAAACTGTTTTTT.

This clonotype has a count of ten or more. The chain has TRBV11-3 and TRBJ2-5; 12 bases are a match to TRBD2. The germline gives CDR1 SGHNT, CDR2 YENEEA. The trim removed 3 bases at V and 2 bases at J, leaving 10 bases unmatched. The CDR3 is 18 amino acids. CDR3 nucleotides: TGTGCCAGCAGCTTGGGCCGACTAGCGGGAGCGAAGCAAGAGACCCAGTACTTC. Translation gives CASSLGRLAGAKQETQYF. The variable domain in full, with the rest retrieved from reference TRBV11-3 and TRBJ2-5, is EAGVVQSPRYKIIEKKQPVAFWCNPISGHNTLYWYLQNLGQGPELLIRYENEEAVDDSQLPKDRFSAERLKGVDSTLKIQPAELGDSAVYLCASSLGRLAGAKQETQYFGPGTRLLVL.